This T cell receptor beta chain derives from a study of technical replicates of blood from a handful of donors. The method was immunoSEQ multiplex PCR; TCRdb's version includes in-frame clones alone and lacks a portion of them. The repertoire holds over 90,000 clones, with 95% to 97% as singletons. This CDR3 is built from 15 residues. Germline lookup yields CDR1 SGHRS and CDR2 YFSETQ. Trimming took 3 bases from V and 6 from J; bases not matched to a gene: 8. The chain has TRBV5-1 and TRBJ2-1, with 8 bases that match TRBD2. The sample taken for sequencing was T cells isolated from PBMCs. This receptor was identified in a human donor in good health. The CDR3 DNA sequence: TGCGCCAGCAGCTCCGGGACTAGTGTGCGCAATGAGCAGTTCTTC. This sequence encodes CASSSGTSVRNEQFF.